The 11 T cell receptor beta chains below were found in one sample sequenced in a study of blood T cell repertoires in COVID-19. TCRdb's table, derived via immunoSEQ multiplex PCR, lists solely in-frame clones and lacks some. Among a few hundred thousand clones listed, 84% were seen once. Material for sequencing was peripheral blood. Receptors were obtained from a human donor in a cohort sampled during active COVID-19.

This rearrangement joins TRBV18 to TRBJ2-7; D not resolved. The CDR3 is made up of 15 amino acids. Germline V lookup: CDR1 KGHSH, CDR2 LQKENI. V lost 1 base to trimming and J lost 4 bases, with 14 bases between them. The CDR3 here is CASSPRVFDKYEQYF. CDR3 nucleotide sequence: TGTGCCAGCTCACCACGTGTCTTTGACAAGTACGAGCAGTACTTC.

V usage is TRBV12-3 or TRBV12-4 and J usage is TRBJ2-1; 8 positions match TRBD2. With 2 bases clipped from V and 9 bases from J, the junction kept 3 bases outside the gene matches. The length of the CDR3 is 13 residues. CDR3 nucleotides: TGTGCCAGCAGTTTACTAGCGGGTGGTGAGCAGTTCTTC. This translates into CASSLLAGGEQFF.

This clone was seen a few times. The chain combines TRBV5-4 with TRBJ2-2; maybe TRBD1 (5 bases). Deletions cut 3 bases from V and 4 bases from J, with 13 bases between. Germline V gives CDR1 SGHNT, CDR2 YYREEE (reference sequence). This CDR3 region has 15 residues. As DNA, the CDR3 is TGTGCCAGCAGCTCTGGACACACCTTCACCGGGGAGCTGTTTTTT. Translating gives CASSSGHTFTGELFF.

V and J are TRBV12-3 or TRBV12-4 and TRBJ2-3, with D possibly matching TRBD2 (5 bases). The germline V and J ends were trimmed by 11 bases and 6 bases, with 15 bases remaining between them. This CDR3 spans 12 amino acids. The CDR3 bases are TGTGCCTGCCCAAGGAGGTTGGATACGCAGTATTTT. It specifies CACPRRLDTQYF.

The CDR3 sequence: CASSQEGRQGNYGYTF. The CDR3 coding sequence is TGCGCCAGCAGCCAAGAAGGCCGCCAGGGGAACTATGGCTACACCTTC. V gene TRBV4-1 combines with J gene TRBJ1-2; TRBD1 is a possible D gene (6 bases). CDR1 is MGHRA and CDR2 is YSYEKL in the germline V gene. V lost 0 bases to trimming and J lost 2 bases, with 13 bases between them. The CDR3 has 16 amino acids.

The chain recombines TRBV14 with TRBJ2-7, with 10 bases that match TRBD1. V lost 2 bases, J lost 2 bases, and 3 bases stayed unmatched. CDR1 SGHDN and CDR2 FVKESK come from the germline V gene. The CDR3 is 15 amino acids. The CDR3 sequence is CASSQPGQGTYEQYF. CDR3 sequence (DNA): TGTGCCAGCAGCCAACCGGGACAGGGGACCTACGAGCAGTACTTC.

V and J are TRBV7-2 and TRBJ1-3; possible D gene TRBD1, 6 bases. Germline V gives CDR1 SGHTA, CDR2 FQGNSA. This CDR3 spans 15 amino acids. With 4 bases removed from V and 3 bases from J, the gap between germline ends came to 13 bases. CDR3 in DNA: TGTGCCAGCAGCTCACAGGGTGGGGATGGAAACACCATATATTTT. It encodes CASSSQGGDGNTIYF.

The table lists this clone with a few counts. The chain joins TRBV10-3 to TRBJ1-1; D gene uncertain. V lost 10 bases and J 0 bases, leaving 18 bases between the germline ends. The CDR3 spans 15 residues. Germline loops: CDR1 ENHRY, CDR2 SYGVKD. CDR3 amino acids: CASHGKATVNTEAFF. CDR3 DNA sequence: TGTGCCAGCCACGGCAAAGCAACAGTGAACACTGAAGCTTTCTTT.

V is TRBV2 and J is TRBJ2-5, with a weak D call TRBD2 (8 bases). Per germline, CDR1 SNHLY and CDR2 FYNNEI. Trimming removed 4 bases at V and 5 bases at J, with 20 bases between. The CDR3 is 16 amino acids. CDR3 nucleotide sequence: TGTGCCAGCAGTGGATACAGGGGCCCGGGGGGGGAGACCCAGTACTTC. This codes for CASSGYRGPGGETQYF.

As DNA, the CDR3 is TGTGCCACCAGCAGTGGACCACAGGCCCAAGAGACCCAGTACTTC. Its translation: CATSSGPQAQETQYF. This chain uses TRBV15 with TRBJ2-5, with D perhaps TRBD1 (5 bases). Germline V gives CDR1 LNHNV, CDR2 YYDKDF (reference sequence). This CDR3 is built from 15 residues. The ends were cut back, 3 bases at V and 1 base at J, with 12 bases in the middle.

The chain carries TRBV15 and TRBJ2-3, with 10 bases that match TRBD2. The CDR3 length is 16 residues. The germline gives CDR1 LNHNV, CDR2 YYDKDF (reference sequence). V shed 0 bases and J 8 bases; nucleotides not matched to a gene: 8. Here the CDR3 DNA reads TGTGCCACCAGCAGAGATATAAGGCTAGCGGGAGTTACGCAGTATTTT. Amino acids: CATSRDIRLAGVTQYF.